This T cell receptor (beta chain) originates from a study of blood T cell repertoires in COVID-19. Data came from immunoSEQ multiplex PCR; TCRdb stores just in-frame clones and leaves some out. The repertoire holds about 220,000 clones, with almost 85% as singletons. V lost 3 bases and J lost 8, with 19 bases in between. Germline assignment: CDR1 LNHDA and CDR2 SQIVND (reference sequence). The CDR3 consists of 16 residues. Source material: PBMCs or T cells enriched from blood (not recorded which). This chain joins TRBV19 and TRBJ1-4; D unresolved. The sequence derives from a man aged 35 to 55 who had recovered from COVID-19. Here the CDR3 DNA reads TGTGCCAGTAGTATCGGCGGGAACTTTCTAGGGGAAAAACTGTTTTTT. Protein sequence: CASSIGGNFLGEKLFF.